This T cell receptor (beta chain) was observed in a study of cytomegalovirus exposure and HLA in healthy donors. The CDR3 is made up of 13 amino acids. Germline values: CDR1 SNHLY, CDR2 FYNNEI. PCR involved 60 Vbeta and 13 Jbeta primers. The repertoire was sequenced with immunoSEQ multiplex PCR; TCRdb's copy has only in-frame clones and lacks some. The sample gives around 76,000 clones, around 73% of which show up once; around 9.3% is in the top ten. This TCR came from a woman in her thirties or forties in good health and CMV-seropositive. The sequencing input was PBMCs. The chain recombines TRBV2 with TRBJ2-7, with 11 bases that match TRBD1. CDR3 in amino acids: CVTKGTGGYEQYF. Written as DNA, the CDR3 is TGTGTCACGAAGGGGACAGGGGGCTACGAGCAGTACTTC.